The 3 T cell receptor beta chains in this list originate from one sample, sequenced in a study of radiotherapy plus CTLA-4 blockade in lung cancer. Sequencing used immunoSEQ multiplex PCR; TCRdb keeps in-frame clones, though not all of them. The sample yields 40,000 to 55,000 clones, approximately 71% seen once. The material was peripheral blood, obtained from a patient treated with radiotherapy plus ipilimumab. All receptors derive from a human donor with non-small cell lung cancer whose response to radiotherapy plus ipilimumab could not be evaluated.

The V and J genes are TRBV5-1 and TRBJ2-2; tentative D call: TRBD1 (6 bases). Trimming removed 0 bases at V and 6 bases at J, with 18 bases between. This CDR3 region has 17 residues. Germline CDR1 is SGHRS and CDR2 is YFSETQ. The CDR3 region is CASSLVSGAMGAGELFF. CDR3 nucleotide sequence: TGCGCCAGCAGCTTGGTTTCAGGGGCCATGGGCGCCGGGGAGCTGTTTTTT.

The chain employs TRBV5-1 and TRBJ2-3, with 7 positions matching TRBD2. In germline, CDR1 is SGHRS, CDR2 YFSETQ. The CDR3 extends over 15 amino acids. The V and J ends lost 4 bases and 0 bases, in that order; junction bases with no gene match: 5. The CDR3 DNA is TGCGCCAGCAGCGTAAGCGGGGCTAGCACAGATACGCAGTATTTT. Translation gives CASSVSGASTDTQYF.

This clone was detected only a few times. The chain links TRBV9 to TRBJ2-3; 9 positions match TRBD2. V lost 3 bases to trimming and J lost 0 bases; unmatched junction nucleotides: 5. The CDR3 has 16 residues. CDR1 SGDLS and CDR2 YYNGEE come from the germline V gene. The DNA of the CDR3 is TGTGCCAGCAGCGGCGGACTAGCGTATAGCACAGATACGCAGTATTTT. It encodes CASSGGLAYSTDTQYF.